The rows below give T cell receptor beta chains drawn from one sample of a study of blood T cell repertoires in COVID-19. Method: immunoSEQ multiplex PCR; TCRdb's copy keeps in-frame clones and lacks some. The sample lists some 110,000 clones, approximately 85% occurring once. Input material: peripheral blood. The receptors come from a woman older than 75 with COVID-19, enrolled during active disease. CDR3s include the opening cysteine and the closing phenylalanine or tryptophan. A D gene is named only where the DNA matches it firmly.

d_call: TRBD2; j_call: TRBJ2-5; v_call: TRBV5-8; cdr3_aa: CASSFRGGSQETQYF; cdr3_nt: TGTGCCAGCAGCTTTCGCGGGGGAAGCCAAGAGACCCAGTACTTC
d_call: TRBD2; j_call: TRBJ2-7; v_call: TRBV18; cdr3_aa: CASSLPGGEQYF; cdr3_nt: TGTGCCAGCTCACTACCGGGAGGCGAGCAGTACTTC
d_call: -; j_call: TRBJ1-2; v_call: TRBV10-3; cdr3_aa: CATFTISNYGYTF; cdr3_nt: TGTGCCACCTTCACAATATCTAACTATGGCTACACCTTC
d_call: -; j_call: TRBJ1-2; v_call: TRBV27; cdr3_aa: CASSNWAISGSGGYTF; cdr3_nt: TGTGCCAGCAGCAATTGGGCTATCTCAGGGTCGGGTGGCTACACCTTC
d_call: -; j_call: TRBJ2-5; v_call: TRBV5-8; cdr3_aa: CASSSRRGGLQETQYF; cdr3_nt: TGTGCCAGCAGCTCCAGGAGGGGGGGACTCCAAGAGACCCAGTACTTC
d_call: -; j_call: TRBJ2-1; v_call: TRBV28; cdr3_aa: CASRDGGASYNEQFF; cdr3_nt: TGTGCCAGCAGGGACGGAGGGGCCTCCTACAATGAGCAGTTCTTC
d_call: -; j_call: TRBJ1-6; v_call: TRBV28; cdr3_aa: CASSLSGYNSPLHF; cdr3_nt: TGTGCCAGCAGTTTATCGGGATATAATTCACCCCTCCACTTT
d_call: TRBD1; j_call: TRBJ1-5; v_call: TRBV6-5; cdr3_aa: CASRQDRVSQPQHF; cdr3_nt: TGTGCCAGCAGACAAGACAGGGTATCTCAGCCCCAGCATTTT
d_call: TRBD1; j_call: TRBJ1-1; v_call: TRBV19; cdr3_aa: CASRVDRGITEAFF; cdr3_nt: TGTGCCAGTAGGGTCGACAGGGGTATCACTGAAGCTTTCTTT
d_call: -; j_call: TRBJ2-1; v_call: TRBV7-9; cdr3_aa: CASSNRDGLQGEQFF; cdr3_nt: TGTGCCAGCAGCAACCGGGACGGACTACAAGGAGAGCAGTTCTTC
d_call: -; j_call: TRBJ2-5; v_call: TRBV5-8; cdr3_aa: CASSRTTVRRETQYF; cdr3_nt: TGTGCCAGCAGCCGCACGACAGTCAGACGGGAGACCCAGTACTTC
d_call: TRBD1; j_call: TRBJ1-1; v_call: TRBV6-5; cdr3_aa: CAGTGQLNTEAFF; cdr3_nt: TGTGCCGGAACGGGACAGTTGAACACTGAAGCTTTCTTT
d_call: -; j_call: TRBJ2-6; v_call: TRBV9; cdr3_aa: CASSATQGSGANVLTF; cdr3_nt: TGTGCCAGCAGCGCGACACAGGGCTCTGGGGCCAACGTCCTGACTTTC
d_call: -; j_call: TRBJ2-3; v_call: TRBV27; cdr3_aa: CASSLYRASTDTQYF; cdr3_nt: TGTGCCAGCAGTTTGTACAGGGCTAGCACAGATACGCAGTATTTT
d_call: -; j_call: TRBJ1-2; v_call: TRBV28; cdr3_aa: CASNPGGRVGYGYTF; cdr3_nt: TGTGCCAGCAATCCCGGGGGACGGGTGGGCTATGGCTACACCTTC
d_call: -; j_call: TRBJ1-2; v_call: TRBV29-1; cdr3_aa: CSVDGMDREGYTF; cdr3_nt: TGCAGCGTTGACGGTATGGATCGGGAAGGCTACACCTTC
d_call: -; j_call: TRBJ1-5; v_call: TRBV28; cdr3_aa: CASRTRLPYGGSNQPQHF; cdr3_nt: TGTGCCAGCAGAACCCGCCTCCCCTACGGCGGTAGCAATCAGCCCCAGCATTTT